What follows are 26 T cell receptor beta chains derived from one specimen sequenced in a study of human T cells and chemical hapten exposure. MiXCR, applied by TCRdb to the RACE reads, yields one record per CDR3 protein. The sample contains some 170,000 distinct CDR3 sequences, under 25% of which appear only once. Time point here: patch test 1, 2 weeks after DPC sensitization. Documented treatment: therapeutic diphenylcyclopropenone sensitization with weekly scalp DPC. The source material was whole blood, sampled in connection with sensitization to the hapten diphenylcyclopropenone (DPC). All receptors derive from a woman between 45 and 60 years old with alopecia areata. Some clones in this sample may be carry-over from other donors' samples.

This clonotype was seen a handful of times. The CDR3 sequence is CASSPLTMGETQYF. The CDR3 nucleotides are TGTGCCAGCTCACCACTTACGATGGGAGAGACCCAGTACTTC. The V call is TRBV18, the J call TRBJ2-5; no clear D. V shed 1 base and J shed 4 bases, with 10 bases lying between them. CDR1 KGHSH and CDR2 LQKENI come from the germline V gene. The CDR3 consists of 14 residues.

The V and J genes are TRBV5-4 and TRBJ1-3, with 11 nucleotides matching TRBD1. CDR1 SGHNT and CDR2 YYREEE come from the germline V gene (reference sequence). V trimming: 3 bases; J trimming: 6 bases; junction bases outside the gene matches: 2. The CDR3 is made up of 14 amino acids. The CDR3 DNA is TGTGCCAGCAGCTCGGACAGGGGGCCAAACACCATATATTTT. This codes for CASSSDRGPNTIYF.

The chain carries TRBV5-4 and TRBJ2-3, with TRBD2 matching 11 bases. Trimming at V came to 2 bases and at J to 6 bases, leaving 5 bases not matched to a gene. CDR3 length: 15 amino acids. Germline CDR1 SGHNT, CDR2 YYREEE (reference sequence). CDR3 amino acids: CASSFKLAGVDTQYF. For the CDR3, the DNA is TGTGCCAGCAGCTTCAAACTAGCGGGAGTGGATACGCAGTATTTT.

The gene calls are TRBV14 and TRBJ1-1, with TRBD1 identical over 7 bases. Germline trimming cut 4 bases from V and 5 bases from J; bases unmatched to any gene: 7. The CDR3 sequence is 14 residues long. In germline, CDR1 is SGHDN, CDR2 FVKESK. CDR3 protein: CASSRLDRETEAFF. The CDR3 nucleotides read TGTGCCAGCAGCCGACTAGACAGGGAAACTGAAGCTTTCTTT.

The chain carries TRBV4-1 and TRBJ2-5; D may be TRBD1 (6 bases). The CDR3 is 18 residues long. V lost 0 bases, J lost 2 bases, and 19 bases lay in between. Germline CDR1 reads MGHRA; CDR2 reads YSYEKL. The CDR3 loop is CASSQDMGWGHLQETQYF. The CDR3 nucleotides read TGCGCCAGCAGCCAAGATATGGGATGGGGACACCTACAAGAGACCCAGTACTTC.

This clonotype occurred a few times. V usage is TRBV11-2 and J usage is TRBJ2-5; D is perhaps TRBD1 (6 bases). The CDR3 runs 12 residues. V lost 5 bases and J 5 bases, leaving 9 bases between the germline ends. The V gene's germline CDR1 is SGHAT and CDR2 FQNNGV. CDR3 coding DNA: TGTGCCAGCAGCCCAACAGGGGAGACCCAGTACTTC. It specifies CASSPTGETQYF. The whole variable domain, filled in from reference TRBV11-2 and TRBJ2-5, reads EAGVAQSPRYKIIEKRQSVAFWCNPISGHATLYWYQQILGQGPKLLIQFQNNGVVDDSQLPKDRFSAERLKGVDSTLKIQPAKLEDSAVYLCASSPTGETQYFGPGTRLLVL.

V gene TRBV6-2 or TRBV6-3 combines with J gene TRBJ2-5; D is unclear. V shed 2 bases and J shed 4 bases, with 5 bases lying between them. The germline CDR1 and CDR2 sequences are MNHEY and SVGEGT. This CDR3 has 12 amino acids. As DNA, the CDR3 is TGTGCCAGCAGTTACACTCGAGAGACCCAGTACTTC. The encoded protein is CASSYTRETQYF.

The rearrangement joins TRBV5-1 to TRBJ1-5; a weak D match, TRBD1 (5 bases). The CDR3 consists of 15 residues. The germline V gene encodes CDR1 SGHRS and CDR2 YFSETQ. Between the trimmed V and J ends, which lost 0 bases and 5 bases, there was a span of 12 bases. CDR3 in amino acids: CASSLDTPGDQPQHF. The CDR3 DNA reads as TGCGCCAGCAGCTTGGACACCCCGGGGGATCAGCCCCAGCATTTT.

The rearrangement links TRBV12-3 or TRBV12-4 to TRBJ1-5, with 7 bases that match TRBD1. The CDR3 has 15 amino acids. V lost 3 bases, J lost 7 bases, and 9 bases stayed unmatched. The CDR3 nucleotides are TGTGCCAGCAGTTTGGGAGGCAGGGGGGACCAGCCCCAGCATTTT. Residues: CASSLGGRGDQPQHF.

The chain employs TRBV20-1 and TRBJ2-7; D might be TRBD1 (5 bases). V was trimmed by 5 bases and J by 3 bases, leaving 17 bases between them. The V gene's germline CDR1 is DFQATT and CDR2 SNEGSKA (reference sequence). This CDR3 is 14 amino acids long. The CDR3 loop is CSALPLTDFYEQYF. The CDR3 DNA is TGCAGTGCTTTACCTTTGACAGATTTCTACGAGCAGTACTTC.

CDR3 residues: CASSFSDPPYEQYF. The CDR3 region has the DNA TGCGCCAGCAGCTTTTCGGACCCTCCCTACGAGCAGTACTTC. The chain joins TRBV5-1 to TRBJ2-7; D unclear. The V and J ends lost 2 bases and 2 bases respectively, with 11 bases between them. The germline gives CDR1 SGHRS, CDR2 YFSETQ. The CDR3 has 14 residues.

The V gene is TRBV24-1, the J gene TRBJ1-2; D is undetermined. The CDR3 loop spans 12 amino acids. The V and J ends lost 9 bases and 8 bases respectively, with 15 bases between them. The germline V gene encodes CDR1 KGHDR and CDR2 SFDVKD. CDR3 residues: CATSKDGRGYTF. The DNA for the CDR3 is TGTGCCACCTCTAAGGACGGGCGAGGCTACACCTTC.

Only a few counts were recorded for this clonotype. The CDR3 is CSVAQTRGETQYF. DNA for the CDR3: TGCAGCGTCGCCCAGACTAGAGGGGAGACCCAGTACTTC. The chain has TRBV29-1 and TRBJ2-5, with a possible D match to TRBD2 (6 bases). V shed 6 bases and J shed 5 bases, with 16 bases lying between them. In germline, CDR1 is SQVTM, CDR2 ANQGSEA. This CDR3 spans 13 amino acids.

This chain connects TRBV20-1 to TRBJ2-3; 15 positions agree with TRBD2. The V segment lost 1 base and the J segment 4 bases; nucleotides outside the gene matches: 3. CDR1 DFQATT and CDR2 SNEGSKA come from the germline V gene (reference sequence). This CDR3 region has 16 residues. The CDR3 here is CSARGGLAGGADTQYF. The CDR3 DNA follows: TGCAGTGCTAGAGGGGGACTAGCGGGAGGAGCAGATACGCAGTATTTT.

V usage is TRBV20-1 and J usage is TRBJ1-2; 9 bases fit TRBD1. Germline V lookup: CDR1 DFQATT, CDR2 SNEGSKA (reference sequence). The CDR3 spans 12 residues. The CDR3 loop reads CRGGTGIDGYTF. The DNA for the CDR3 is TGCAGGGGTGGGACAGGGATAGACGGCTACACCTTC.

This CDR3 is CASSLVGREKLFF. CDR3 DNA: TGTGCCAGCAGCTTAGTGGGTCGGGAAAAACTGTTTTTT. This chain connects TRBV7-8 to TRBJ1-4, with D uncertain. In germline, CDR1 is SGHVS, CDR2 FQNEAQ. The CDR3 loop spans 13 amino acids. V gave up 1 base and J gave up 8 bases, with 8 bases separating them.

This clonotype showed up just a few times. The gene calls are TRBV29-1 and TRBJ2-1; D possibly uses TRBD1 or TRBD2 (5 bases each). Germline V gene sequence: CDR1 SQVTM, CDR2 ANQGSEA. This CDR3 spans 15 amino acids. Trimming removed 0 bases from V and 9 bases from J, with 18 bases in between. CDR3 DNA: TGCAGCGTTGAAGATCCAGGGACCCCTCGGGGTGAGCAGTTCTTC. It specifies CSVEDPGTPRGEQFF.

J is TRBJ1-2 and V is TRBV12-3 or TRBV12-4, with TRBD1 matching 7 bases. V gave up 6 bases and J gave up 0 bases; unmatched junction bases: 7. CDR3 length equals 15 residues. CDR3 amino acids: CASRGQFPANYGYTF. CDR3 nucleotide sequence: TGTGCCAGCAGGGGACAGTTCCCAGCTAACTATGGCTACACCTTC.

This sequence joins TRBV7-9 and TRBJ2-1; the D gene is possibly TRBD2 (6 bases). Between the trimmed V and J ends, which lost 5 bases and 6 bases, there was a span of 20 bases. Germline assignment: CDR1 SEHNR and CDR2 FQNEAQ (reference sequence). The CDR3 runs to 16 residues. Written as DNA, the CDR3 is TGTGCCAGCAGCCCCCTTCGGGGGAATGGAGGCAATGAGCAGTTCTTC. Translating gives CASSPLRGNGGNEQFF.

Comments on this clonotype: Being one base from a much bigger clone, this may be a read error. The rearrangement links TRBV6-6 to TRBJ1-1; 7 bases map to TRBD1. The CDR3 contains 15 residues. V lost 0 bases to trimming and J lost 3 bases; unmatched junction nucleotides: 4. The germline V gene has CDR1 MNHNY and CDR2 SVGAGI (reference sequence). CDR3 region: CASSYSGGAYTEAFF. DNA of the CDR3: TGTGCCAGCAGTTACTCAGGGGGCGCATACACTGAAGCTTTCTTT.

This clonotype was found a few times. This chain joins TRBV29-1 and TRBJ1-1, with a weak D call TRBD1 (5 bases). V lost 6 bases and J lost 1, with 12 bases in between. This CDR3 comprises 13 residues. From germline, CDR1 is SQVTM and CDR2 ANQGSEA. CDR3 sequence: CSVYSTGNTEAFF. CDR3 nucleotides: TGCAGCGTCTACAGTACAGGGAACACTGAAGCTTTCTTT. Filled out from reference TRBV29-1 and TRBJ1-1, the complete variable domain reads SAVISQKPSRDICQRGTSLTIQCQVDSQVTMMFWYRQQPGQSLTLIATANQGSEATYESGFVIDKFPISRPNLTFSTLTVSNMSPEDSSIYLCSVYSTGNTEAFFGQGTRLTVV.

In its sample, this clonotype was seen a few times. The chain joins TRBV4-1 to TRBJ2-1; no clear D gene. CDR3 size: 13 residues. V was trimmed by 4 bases and J by 8 bases, leaving 12 bases between them. Germline-derived CDR1 and CDR2 are MGHRA and YSYEKL. The CDR3 DNA is TGCGCCAGCAGCCCAGGACCCTTTGATGAGCAGTTCTTC. Its protein product is CASSPGPFDEQFF.

This rearrangement joins TRBV12-3 or TRBV12-4 to TRBJ1-5; D remains unclear. This CDR3 spans 14 amino acids. V lost 2 bases and J 7 bases, leaving 12 bases between the germline ends. CDR3 nucleotide sequence: TGTGCCAGCAGTTTAACCCGGATCGGCCAGCCCCAGCATTTT. Encoded protein: CASSLTRIGQPQHF.

This clonotype is a singleton in its sample. This chain uses TRBV12-3 or TRBV12-4 with TRBJ2-2; D gene unclear. V lost 4 bases, J lost 3 bases, and 12 bases lay in between. The CDR3 is made up of 15 amino acids. This CDR3 is CASSSQTGHTGELFF. CDR3 DNA sequence: TGTGCCAGCAGTTCTCAGACGGGCCACACCGGGGAGCTGTTTTTT.

This clonotype was counted once. The chain uses TRBV12-3 or TRBV12-4 and TRBJ1-2; no reliable D call. The CDR3 loop spans 12 amino acids. Trimming cost V 5 bases and J 2 bases, with 6 bases left between them. The CDR3 is CASSRQNYGYTF. The DNA of the CDR3 is TGTGCCAGCAGTCGACAAAACTATGGCTACACCTTC.

In its sample, this clonotype was seen a few times. The chain has TRBV2 and TRBJ1-4, with 7 nucleotides matching TRBD1. V was pared by 7 bases and J by 0 bases, with 5 bases of the junction left unmatched. The CDR3 extends over 15 amino acids. Germline-derived CDR1 and CDR2 are SNHLY and FYNNEI. The CDR3 protein is CASNLQGATNEKLFF. DNA for the CDR3: TGTGCCAGCAACCTCCAGGGGGCAACTAATGAAAAACTGTTTTTT.